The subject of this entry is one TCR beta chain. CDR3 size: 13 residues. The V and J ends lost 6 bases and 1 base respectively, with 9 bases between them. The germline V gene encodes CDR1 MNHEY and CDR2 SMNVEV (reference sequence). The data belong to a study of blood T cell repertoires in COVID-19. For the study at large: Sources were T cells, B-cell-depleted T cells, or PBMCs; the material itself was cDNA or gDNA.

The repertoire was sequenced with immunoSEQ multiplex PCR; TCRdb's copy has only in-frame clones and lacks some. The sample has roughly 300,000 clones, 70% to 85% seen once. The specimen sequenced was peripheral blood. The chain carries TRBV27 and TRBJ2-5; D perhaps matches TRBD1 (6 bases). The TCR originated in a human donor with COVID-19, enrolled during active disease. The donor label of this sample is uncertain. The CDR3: CASRRDTQETQYF. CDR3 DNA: TGTGCCAGCAGGAGGGACACCCAAGAGACCCAGTACTTC.